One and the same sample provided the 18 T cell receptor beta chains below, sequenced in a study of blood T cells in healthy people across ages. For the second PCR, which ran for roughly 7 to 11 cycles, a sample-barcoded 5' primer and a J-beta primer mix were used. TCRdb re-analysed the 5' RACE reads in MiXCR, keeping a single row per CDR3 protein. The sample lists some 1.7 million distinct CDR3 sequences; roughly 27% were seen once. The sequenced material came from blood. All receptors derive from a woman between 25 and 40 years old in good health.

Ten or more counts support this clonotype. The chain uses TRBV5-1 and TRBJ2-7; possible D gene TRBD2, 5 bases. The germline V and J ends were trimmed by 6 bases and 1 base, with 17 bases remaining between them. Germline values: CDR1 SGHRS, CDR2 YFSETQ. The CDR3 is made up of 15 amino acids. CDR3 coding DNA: TGCGCCAGCACCCCCTCGGACTTTCCATCCTACGAGCAGTACTTC. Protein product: CASTPSDFPSYEQYF. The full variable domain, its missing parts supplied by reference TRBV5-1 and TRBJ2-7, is KAGVTQTPRYLIKTRGQQVTLSCSPISGHRSVSWYQQTPGQGLQFLFEYFSETQRNKGNFPGRFSGRQFSNSRSEMNVSTLELGDSALYLCASTPSDFPSYEQYFGPGTRLTVT.

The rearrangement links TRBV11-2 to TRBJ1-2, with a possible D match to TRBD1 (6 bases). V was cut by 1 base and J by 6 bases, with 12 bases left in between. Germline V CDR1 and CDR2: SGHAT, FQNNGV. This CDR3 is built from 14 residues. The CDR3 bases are TGTGCCAGCAGCTTAGTAGACGGGGGGCATGGCTACACCTTC. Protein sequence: CASSLVDGGHGYTF.

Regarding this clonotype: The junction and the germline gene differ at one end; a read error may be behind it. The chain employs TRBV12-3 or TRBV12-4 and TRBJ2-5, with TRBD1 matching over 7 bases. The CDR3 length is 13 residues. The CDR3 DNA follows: TGTACCAGCACCAGACAGGGCGCGGGGACCCAGTACTTC. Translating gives CTSTRQGAGTQYF.

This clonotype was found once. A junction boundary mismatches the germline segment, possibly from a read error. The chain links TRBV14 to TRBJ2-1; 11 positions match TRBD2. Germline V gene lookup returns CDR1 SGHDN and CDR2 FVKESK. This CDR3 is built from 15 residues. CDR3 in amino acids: CTSSPKTSGASEQFF. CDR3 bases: TGTACCAGCAGCCCTAAGACTAGCGGGGCTAGTGAGCAGTTCTTC.

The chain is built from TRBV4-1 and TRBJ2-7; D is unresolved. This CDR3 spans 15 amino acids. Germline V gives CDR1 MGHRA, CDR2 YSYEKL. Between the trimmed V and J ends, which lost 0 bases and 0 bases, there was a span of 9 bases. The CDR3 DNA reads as TGCGCCAGCAGCCAAGAGCGAGGCGTCTCCTACGAGCAGTACTTC. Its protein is CASSQERGVSYEQYF.

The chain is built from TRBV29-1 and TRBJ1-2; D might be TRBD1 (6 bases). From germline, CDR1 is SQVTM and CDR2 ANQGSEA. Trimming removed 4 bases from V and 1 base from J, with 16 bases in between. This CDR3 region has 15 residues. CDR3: CSVGGRGLHNYGYTF. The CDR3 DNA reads TGCAGCGTTGGTGGCAGGGGCCTACATAACTATGGCTACACCTTC.

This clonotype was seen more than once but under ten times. In DNA form, the CDR3 reads TGTGCCTGGAGTACCCGCCGGGGTCAGGGAGCCGAGCAGTACTTC. It is translated as CAWSTRRGQGAEQYF. The genes are TRBV30 and TRBJ2-7; the D gene could be TRBD1 or TRBD2 (5 bases each). V was clipped by 2 bases and J by 6 bases, with 20 bases between them. The CDR3 extends over 15 amino acids. Germline V gene data show CDR1 as GTSNPN and CDR2 as SVGIG (reference sequence).

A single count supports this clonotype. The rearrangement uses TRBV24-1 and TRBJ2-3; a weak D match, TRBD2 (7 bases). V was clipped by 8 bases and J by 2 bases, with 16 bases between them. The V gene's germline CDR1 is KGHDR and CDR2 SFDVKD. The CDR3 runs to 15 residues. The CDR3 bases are TGTGCCACCAATCCGGGGGGCTCCCACACAGATACGCAGTATTTT. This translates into CATNPGGSHTDTQYF.

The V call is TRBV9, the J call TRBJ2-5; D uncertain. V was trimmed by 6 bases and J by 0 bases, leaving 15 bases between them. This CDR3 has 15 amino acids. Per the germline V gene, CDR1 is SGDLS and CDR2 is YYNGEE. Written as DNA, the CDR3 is TGTGCCAGCACCCTAACCCCGACTGACCAAGAGACCCAGTACTTC. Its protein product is CASTLTPTDQETQYF.

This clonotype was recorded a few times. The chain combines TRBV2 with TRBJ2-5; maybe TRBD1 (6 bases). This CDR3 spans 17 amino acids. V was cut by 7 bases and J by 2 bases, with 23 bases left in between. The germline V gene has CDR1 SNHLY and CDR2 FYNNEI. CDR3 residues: CASTDPLADRNQETQYF. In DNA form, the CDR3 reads TGTGCCAGCACCGACCCGCTCGCGGACAGAAATCAAGAGACCCAGTACTTC.

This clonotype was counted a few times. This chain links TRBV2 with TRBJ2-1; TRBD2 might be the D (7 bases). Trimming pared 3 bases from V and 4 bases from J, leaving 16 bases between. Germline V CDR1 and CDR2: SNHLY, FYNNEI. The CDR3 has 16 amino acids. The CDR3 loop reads CASSDWGGLPYNEQFF. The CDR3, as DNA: TGTGCCAGCAGTGATTGGGGGGGCCTTCCGTACAATGAGCAGTTCTTC.

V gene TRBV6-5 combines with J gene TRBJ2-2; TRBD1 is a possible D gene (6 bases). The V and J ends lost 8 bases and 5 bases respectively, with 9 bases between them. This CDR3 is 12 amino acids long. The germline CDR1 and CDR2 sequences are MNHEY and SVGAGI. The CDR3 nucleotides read TGTGCCAGCTACAGGGCTACCGGGGAGCTGTTTTTT. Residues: CASYRATGELFF.

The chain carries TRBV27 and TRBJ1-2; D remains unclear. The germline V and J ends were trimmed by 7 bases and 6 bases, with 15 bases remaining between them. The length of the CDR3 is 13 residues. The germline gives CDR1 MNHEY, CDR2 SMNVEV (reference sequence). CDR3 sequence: CASIGPDSHGYTF. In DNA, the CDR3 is TGTGCCAGCATAGGTCCAGACTCTCATGGCTACACCTTC.

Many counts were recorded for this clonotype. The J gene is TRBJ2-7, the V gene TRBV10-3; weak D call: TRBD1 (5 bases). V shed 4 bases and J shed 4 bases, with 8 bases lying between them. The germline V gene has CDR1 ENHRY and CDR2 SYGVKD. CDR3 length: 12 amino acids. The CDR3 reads CAISAQGYEQYF. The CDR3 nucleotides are TGTGCCATCAGTGCTCAGGGTTACGAGCAGTACTTC.

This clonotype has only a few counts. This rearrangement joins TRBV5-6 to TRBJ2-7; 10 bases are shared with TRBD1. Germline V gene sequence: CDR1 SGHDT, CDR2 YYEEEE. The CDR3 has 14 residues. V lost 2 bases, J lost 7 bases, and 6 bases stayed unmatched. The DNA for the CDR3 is TGTGCCAGCAGCTTCAGACAGGGGGCGTGGGAGCAGTACTTC. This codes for CASSFRQGAWEQYF.

The CDR3 DNA follows: TGTGCCAGCAGCCGCACTAGCGGGGGTTACTCCTACAATGAGCAGTTCTTC. Translation gives CASSRTSGGYSYNEQFF. The V and J genes are TRBV11-2 and TRBJ2-1; 11 bases line up with TRBD2. The CDR3 has 17 amino acids. V dropped 5 bases and J dropped 0; count of bases not matched to a gene: 6. Per the germline V gene, CDR1 is SGHAT and CDR2 is FQNNGV.

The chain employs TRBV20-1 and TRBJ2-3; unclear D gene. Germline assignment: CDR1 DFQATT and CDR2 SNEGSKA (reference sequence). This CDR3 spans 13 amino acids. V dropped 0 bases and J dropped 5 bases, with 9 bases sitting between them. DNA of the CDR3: TGCAGTGCTAGAGAGCCTATATTAGATACGCAGTATTTT. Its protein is CSAREPILDTQYF.

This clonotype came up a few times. The CDR3 loop reads CASSYLGVSNEQYF. In DNA form, the CDR3 reads TGTGCCAGCAGTTATCTGGGGGTATCCAACGAGCAGTACTTC. This chain uses TRBV6-5 with TRBJ2-7, with D perhaps assigned TRBD1 or TRBD2 (5 bases each). Trimming stripped 3 bases from V and 5 bases from J, with 14 bases between. Germline-derived CDR1 and CDR2 are MNHEY and SVGAGI. The CDR3 contains 14 residues.